Sequencing of this T cell receptor beta chain was carried out in a study of response to subunit inactivated influenza vaccine. TCRdb fed the RT-PCR reads into MiXCR, producing one record per CDR3 protein. The sample has more than 700,000 distinct CDR3 sequences; 20% to 25% are singletons. Trimming removed 4 bases from V and 0 bases from J, with 14 bases in between. The CDR3 consists of 16 residues. Germline lookup yields CDR1 SGHRS and CDR2 YFSETQ. The specimen was PBMCs from blood, collected 5 days after vaccination. The clonotype comes from a man aged 45-65 years who received an inactivated influenza vaccine. The V gene is TRBV5-1, the J gene TRBJ2-1; D is perhaps TRBD2 (6 bases). CDR3 sequence reads: CASSLNGGSSYNEQFF. The CDR3 nucleotides read TGCGCCAGCAGCCTGAATGGGGGGAGCTCCTACAATGAGCAGTTCTTC.